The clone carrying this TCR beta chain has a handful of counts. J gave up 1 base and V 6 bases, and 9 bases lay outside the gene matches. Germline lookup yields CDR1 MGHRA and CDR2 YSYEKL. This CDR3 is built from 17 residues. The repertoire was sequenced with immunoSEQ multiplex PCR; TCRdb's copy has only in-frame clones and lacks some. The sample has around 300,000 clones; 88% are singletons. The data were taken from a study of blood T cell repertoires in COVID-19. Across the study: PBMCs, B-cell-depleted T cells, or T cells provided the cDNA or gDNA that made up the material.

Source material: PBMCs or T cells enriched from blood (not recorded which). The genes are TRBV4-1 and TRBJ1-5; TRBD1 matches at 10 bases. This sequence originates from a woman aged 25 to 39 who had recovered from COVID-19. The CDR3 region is CASSRGTGVQSNQPQHF. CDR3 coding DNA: TGCGCCAGCAGTCGCGGGACAGGGGTCCAGAGCAATCAGCCCCAGCATTTT.